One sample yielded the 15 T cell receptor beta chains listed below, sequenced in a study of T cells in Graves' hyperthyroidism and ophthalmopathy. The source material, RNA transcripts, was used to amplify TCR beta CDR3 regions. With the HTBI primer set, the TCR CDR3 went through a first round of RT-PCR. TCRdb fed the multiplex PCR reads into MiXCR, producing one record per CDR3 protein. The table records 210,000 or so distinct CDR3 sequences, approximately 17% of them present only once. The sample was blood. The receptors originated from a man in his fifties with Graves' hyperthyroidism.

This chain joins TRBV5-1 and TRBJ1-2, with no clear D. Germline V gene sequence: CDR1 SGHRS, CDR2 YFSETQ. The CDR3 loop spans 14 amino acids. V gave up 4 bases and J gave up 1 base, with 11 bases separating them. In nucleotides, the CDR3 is TGCGCCAGCAGCCCGGAGACCTTTAACTATGGCTACACCTTC. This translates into CASSPETFNYGYTF.

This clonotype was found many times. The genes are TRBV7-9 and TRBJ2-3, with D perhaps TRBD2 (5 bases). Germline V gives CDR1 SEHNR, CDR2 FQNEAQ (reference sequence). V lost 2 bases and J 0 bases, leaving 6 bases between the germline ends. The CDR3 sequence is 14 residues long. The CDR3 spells CASSLRGSTDTQYF. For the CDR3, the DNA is TGTGCCAGCAGCTTACGCGGGAGCACAGATACGCAGTATTTT. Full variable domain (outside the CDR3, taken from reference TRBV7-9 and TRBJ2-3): DTGVSQNPRHKITKRGQNVTFRCDPISEHNRLYWYRQTLGQGPEFLTYFQNEAQLEKSRLLSDRFSAERPKGSFSTLEIQRTEQGDSAMYLCASSLRGSTDTQYFGPGTRLTVL.

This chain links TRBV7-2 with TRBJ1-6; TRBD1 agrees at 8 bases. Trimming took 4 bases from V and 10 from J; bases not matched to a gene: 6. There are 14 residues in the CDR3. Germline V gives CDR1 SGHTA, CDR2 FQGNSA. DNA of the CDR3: TGTGCCAGCAGCTCCCAGGGGGCAGGATCACCCCTCCACTTT. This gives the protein CASSSQGAGSPLHF.

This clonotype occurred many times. As DNA, the CDR3 is TGCAGCGTTGCCAGCCAGGGGAACACTGAAGCTTTCTTT. Protein: CSVASQGNTEAFF. The chain combines TRBV29-1 with TRBJ1-1; D may be TRBD1 (5 bases). Between the trimmed V and J ends, which lost 4 bases and 1 base, there was a span of 10 bases. The CDR3 is 13 amino acids. The germline V gene has CDR1 SQVTM and CDR2 ANQGSEA.

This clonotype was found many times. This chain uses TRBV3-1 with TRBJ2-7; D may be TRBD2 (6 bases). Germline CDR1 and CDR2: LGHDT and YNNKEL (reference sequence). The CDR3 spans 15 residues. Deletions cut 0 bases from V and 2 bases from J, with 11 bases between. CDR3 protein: CASSQELAATYEQYF. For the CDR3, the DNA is TGTGCCAGCAGCCAAGAGTTAGCGGCTACCTACGAGCAGTACTTC.

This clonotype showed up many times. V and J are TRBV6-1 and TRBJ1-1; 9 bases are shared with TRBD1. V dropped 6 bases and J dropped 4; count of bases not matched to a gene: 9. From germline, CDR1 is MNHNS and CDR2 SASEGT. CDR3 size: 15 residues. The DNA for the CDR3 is TGTGCCAGCAGCTCCACACAGGGGGCTGGCACTGAAGCTTTCTTT. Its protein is CASSSTQGAGTEAFF.

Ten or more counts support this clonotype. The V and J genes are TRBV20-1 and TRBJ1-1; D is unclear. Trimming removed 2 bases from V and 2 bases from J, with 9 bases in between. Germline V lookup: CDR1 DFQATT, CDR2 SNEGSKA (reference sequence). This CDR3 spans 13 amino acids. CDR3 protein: CSARMPANTEAFF. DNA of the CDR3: TGCAGTGCTAGAATGCCAGCTAACACTGAAGCTTTCTTT.

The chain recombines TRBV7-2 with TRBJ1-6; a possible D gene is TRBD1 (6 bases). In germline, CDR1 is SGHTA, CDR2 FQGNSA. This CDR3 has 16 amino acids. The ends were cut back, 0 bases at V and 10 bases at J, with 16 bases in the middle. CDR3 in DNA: TGTGCCAGCAGCTTAGCTTCGGGGGACATAACCTCACCCCTCCACTTT. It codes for CASSLASGDITSPLHF.

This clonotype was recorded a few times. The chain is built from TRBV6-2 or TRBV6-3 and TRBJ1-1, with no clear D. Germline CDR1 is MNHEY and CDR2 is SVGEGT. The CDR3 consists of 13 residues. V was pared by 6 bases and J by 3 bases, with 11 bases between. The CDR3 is CASRHYTYTEAFF. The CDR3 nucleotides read TGTGCCAGCAGGCACTATACCTACACTGAAGCTTTCTTT.

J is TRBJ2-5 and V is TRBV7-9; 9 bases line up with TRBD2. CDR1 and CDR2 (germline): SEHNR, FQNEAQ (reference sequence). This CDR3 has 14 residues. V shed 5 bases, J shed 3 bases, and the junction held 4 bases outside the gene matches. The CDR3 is CASSLTSGKETQYF. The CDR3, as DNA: TGTGCCAGCAGCCTGACTAGCGGTAAAGAGACCCAGTACTTC. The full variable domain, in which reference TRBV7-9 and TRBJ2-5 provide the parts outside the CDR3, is DTGVSQNPRHKITKRGQNVTFRCDPISEHNRLYWYRQTLGQGPEFLTYFQNEAQLEKSRLLSDRFSAERPKGSFSTLEIQRTEQGDSAMYLCASSLTSGKETQYFGPGTRLLVL.

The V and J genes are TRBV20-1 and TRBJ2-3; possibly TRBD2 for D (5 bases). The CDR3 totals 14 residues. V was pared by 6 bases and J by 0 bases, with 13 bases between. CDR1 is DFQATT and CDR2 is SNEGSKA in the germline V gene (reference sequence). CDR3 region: CSALAGWSTDTQYF. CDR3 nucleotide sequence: TGCAGTGCCCTGGCGGGCTGGAGCACAGATACGCAGTATTTT.

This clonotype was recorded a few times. In DNA form, the CDR3 reads TGCGCCAGCAGCCCCGCCAGGGGGATGAACACTGAAGCTTTCTTT. Its protein product is CASSPARGMNTEAFF. The chain couples TRBV5-1 to TRBJ1-1; 7 bases fit TRBD1. This CDR3 contains 15 residues. The junction had 6 bases not matched to a gene; V was cut back by 4 bases and J by 0 bases. CDR1 and CDR2 (germline): SGHRS, YFSETQ.

CDR3 sequence reads: CASSVGTEGTEAFF. CDR3 coding DNA: TGTGCCAGTAGTGTCGGGACAGAAGGCACTGAAGCTTTCTTT. The rearrangement uses TRBV19 and TRBJ1-1; 7 nucleotides agree with TRBD1. Trimming at V came to 5 bases and at J to 4 bases, leaving 7 bases not matched to a gene. Germline V CDR1 and CDR2: LNHDA, SQIVND (reference sequence). CDR3 length: 14 residues.

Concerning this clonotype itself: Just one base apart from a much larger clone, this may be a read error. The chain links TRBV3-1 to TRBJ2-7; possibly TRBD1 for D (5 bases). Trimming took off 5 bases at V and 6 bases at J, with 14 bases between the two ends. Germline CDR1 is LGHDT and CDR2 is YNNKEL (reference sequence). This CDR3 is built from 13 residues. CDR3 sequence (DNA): TGTGCCAGCAGCGAAGGGGCCAGGGTCGAGCAGTACTTC. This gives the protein CASSEGARVEQYF.

Here the CDR3 DNA reads TGTGCCAGCAGTTTCCTAGCGGGAGGTCTGCCGTACTTC. This encodes CASSFLAGGLPYF. The chain recombines TRBV12-3 or TRBV12-4 with TRBJ2-7, with 11 bases identical to TRBD2. The ends lost 3 bases at V and 12 bases at J; junction bases unmatched: 7. The CDR3 is made up of 13 amino acids.